This is a list of T cell receptor beta chains from one sample in a study of blood T cell repertoires in COVID-19. Here immunoSEQ multiplex PCR was the method, and the copy in TCRdb shows in-frame clones only, minus some. In the table there are 95,000 to 100,000 clones, 85% of which are singletons. Sequencing was performed on peripheral blood. Receptors originate from a woman aged 70-85 years with active or convalescent COVID-19. Each CDR3 is given with its conserved first and last residue. D genes are given only for firm matches. Part of the rows lack a size; the others show once, few, many or a class for expanded clones.

TRBJ2-7	TRBV6-5	15	TRBD1	NA	TGTGCCAGCAGCCTGACAGGGGGCCTCTCCTACGAGCAGTACTTC	CASSLTGGLSYEQYF
TRBJ2-3	TRBV19	17	TRBD2	NA	TGTGCCAGTAGTATAGGGAATAGCGGGGCCTTCACAGATACGCAGTATTTT	CASSIGNSGAFTDTQYF
TRBJ2-6	TRBV5-1	16	NA	NA	TGCGCCAGCAGCTTCTGGGGCGCGTCCGGGGCCAACGTCCTGACTTTC	CASSFWGASGANVLTF
TRBJ1-1	TRBV13	14	TRBD1	NA	TGTGCCAGCAGGCATCCTCGGACAGGGTTTGAAGCTTTCTTT	CASRHPRTGFEAFF
TRBJ2-3	TRBV9	14	NA	NA	TGTGCCAGCAGCGTAGTGTCATCGGGGGGCACGCAGTATTTT	CASSVVSSGGTQYF
TRBJ1-5	TRBV18	14	NA	NA	TGTGCCAGCTCACCATTAGATAGCAATCAGCCCCAGCATTTT	CASSPLDSNQPQHF
TRBJ2-1	TRBV5-5	13	NA	NA	TGTGCCAGCAGCAAATGGGCTGGGAATGAGCAGTTCTTC	CASSKWAGNEQFF
TRBJ2-7	TRBV30	13	TRBD2	NA	TGTGCCTACCAGCGGGAGATGGGAAACGAGCAGTACTTC	CAYQREMGNEQYF
TRBJ1-5	TRBV7-8	15	NA	few	TGTGCCAGCAGCTTAGGAGGGCTTGGCAATCAGCCCCAGCATTTT	CASSLGGLGNQPQHF
TRBJ1-4	TRBV29-1	14	TRBD1	NA	TGCAGCGTTGAAGGGACAGGAACTAATGAAAAACTGTTTTTT	CSVEGTGTNEKLFF
TRBJ2-3	TRBV7-2	15	TRBD1	once	TGTGCCAGCAACCCGACAGGGGGCGTCACAGATACGCAGTATTTT	CASNPTGGVTDTQYF
TRBJ1-5	TRBV15	16	NA	few	TGTGCCACCAGCAGAGGAGGTGGGGGAGGCAGGGAGCCCCAGCATTTT	CATSRGGGGGREPQHF
TRBJ1-6	TRBV18	17	NA	once	TGTGCCAGCTCACCACCGGAGGGAGGGACCTATAATTCACCCCTCCACTTT	CASSPPEGGTYNSPLHF
TRBJ2-7	TRBV28	18	NA	NA	TGTGCCAGCAGTTTAGGGCGGTGGGAGCCCCGACGGGATTACGAGCAGTACTTC	CASSLGRWEPRRDYEQYF
TRBJ2-3	TRBV6-5	15	NA	NA	TGTGCCAGCAGTTACAACGCGGAAACACGAGATACGCAGTATTTT	CASSYNAETRDTQYF
TRBJ1-1	TRBV18	15	TRBD1	NA	TGTGCCAGCTCACCGTCGACAGGGAGAGAATCTGAAGCTTTCTTT	CASSPSTGRESEAFF
TRBJ1-2	TRBV19	15	NA	NA	TGTGCCAGTAGTATACCGGGGACTGGGACCTATGGCTACACCTTC	CASSIPGTGTYGYTF
TRBJ2-2	TRBV5-1	15	TRBD2	few	TGCGCCAGCAGCTTGCGGGAGGGCAACACCGGGGAGCTGTTTTTT	CASSLREGNTGELFF
TRBJ1-2	TRBV28	12	NA	NA	TGTGCCAGCAGTTTACCTGGGGGGGGCTACACCTTC	CASSLPGGGYTF
TRBJ1-2	TRBV19	17	NA	few	TGTGCCAGTAGTATGGCGGACAGTTTAGGGACTAACTATGGCTACACCTTC	CASSMADSLGTNYGYTF
TRBJ2-5	TRBV4-1	20	NA	NA	TGCGCCAGCAGCCCACCCGAACCTCCCGGGACAACCATCAAGAGAGCGACCCAGTACTTC	CASSPPEPPGTTIKRATQYF
TRBJ2-6	TRBV5-8	17	TRBD1	NA	TGTGCCAGCAGCTTACCGGGACAGATGTCTGGGGCCAACGTCCTGACTTTC	CASSLPGQMSGANVLTF
TRBJ1-5	TRBV30	13	NA	NA	TGTGCCTGGAGTTTTGGGTCGGGTCAGCCCCAGCATTTT	CAWSFGSGQPQHF
TRBJ2-3	TRBV30	15	TRBD2	NA	TGTGCCTGGACCGTCGGCGGGAGTTTAGCAGATACGCAGTATTTT	CAWTVGGSLADTQYF
TRBJ1-5	TRBV6-5	12	NA	NA	TGTGCCAGCAGTAAACAGGGCTTGCCCCAGCATTTT	CASSKQGLPQHF
TRBJ2-3	TRBV5-4	15	TRBD2	NA	TGTGCCAGCAGCACTAGCGGGGGGGTCGGGGATACGCAGTATTTT	CASSTSGGVGDTQYF
TRBJ1-2	TRBV6-2/TRBV6-3	14	NA	once	TGTGCCAGCAGTTATGGGTCAACAGGAATAGGCTACACCTTC	CASSYGSTGIGYTF
TRBJ1-1	TRBV5-1	14	TRBD1	NA	TGCGCCAGCTCCCGGACAGGAGCGTTTTCTGAAGCTTTCTTT	CASSRTGAFSEAFF
TRBJ2-1	TRBV5-4	16	TRBD2	NA	TGTGCCAGCAGTTCCATGGGACTAGCGGGAGCCGGGGAGCAGTTCTTC	CASSSMGLAGAGEQFF
TRBJ1-1	TRBV18	14	NA	NA	TGTGCCAGCTCACCACGGGACACCAACACTGAAGCTTTCTTT	CASSPRDTNTEAFF
TRBJ1-5	TRBV7-8	19	TRBD1	NA	TGTGCCAGCAGCCCGACTACCTGGGGACAGGGAGTTCGTAATCAGCCCCAGCATTTT	CASSPTTWGQGVRNQPQHF
TRBJ2-5	TRBV5-1	14	NA	NA	TGCGCCAGCAGCTTGGATGGGGGGGCCAAGACCCAGTACTTC	CASSLDGGAKTQYF
TRBJ2-1	TRBV9	14	TRBD2	few	TGTGCCAGCATCGGACTAGCGGGACGGAATGAGCAGTTCTTC	CASIGLAGRNEQFF
TRBJ1-3	TRBV4-2	16	TRBD1	NA	TGTGCCAGCAGCCGGAAAATTCAGGGGGACGGAAACACCATATATTTT	CASSRKIQGDGNTIYF
TRBJ2-4	TRBV18	15	NA	NA	TGTGCCAGCTCACCACTATTGTCAGCCAAAAACATTCAGTACTTC	CASSPLLSAKNIQYF
TRBJ2-1	TRBV10-3	14	TRBD1	NA	TGTGCCATCAGGGGACAGGGGGGGTACAATGAGCAGTTCTTC	CAIRGQGGYNEQFF